One sample yielded the 30 T cell receptor beta chains listed below, sequenced in a study of T cell responses to AZD1222 COVID-19 vaccine (dated by TCRdb to about 2021). Libraries were constructed by the immunoSEQ multiplex PCR assay. TCRdb provides this immuneACCESS table in a form limited to in-frame rearrangements. Some clones are lacking; in checked studies, under half of them reflect an unresolved V gene, and why the rest are absent is not known. Counted in this sample were tens of thousands of clones; roughly three quarters of them appeared once. Approximately 22% of the sample belongs to the ten largest clones. Per the publication, the time point label means: baseline before first vaccination. The treatment or condition label, read with the paper, signifies: meningococcal conjugate vaccine given as trial control. The sequencing used peripheral blood, collected on day 0 of MenACWY control vaccination. The receptors were sampled from an adult in good health.

CDR3: CASSPLRRSTEAFF. The CDR3 region has the DNA TGTGCCAGCAGCCCTTTGAGGAGGAGCACTGAAGCTTTCTTT. V is TRBV5-6 and J is TRBJ1-1, with D unclear. This CDR3 has 14 amino acids. Germline-derived CDR1 and CDR2 are SGHDT and YYEEEE. The germline V and J ends were trimmed by 4 bases and 4 bases, with 14 bases remaining between them.

V gene TRBV14 combines with J gene TRBJ1-1; D is uncertain. The CDR3 covers 13 residues. V lost 5 bases and J lost 5, with 12 bases in between. CDR1 and CDR2 from the germline V gene are SGHDN and FVKESK. The CDR3 is CASSAALGTEAFF. In DNA form, the CDR3 reads TGTGCCAGCAGCGCGGCCCTGGGGACTGAAGCTTTCTTT. The whole variable domain, remainder taken from reference TRBV14 and TRBJ1-1, is EAGVTQFPSHSVIEKGQTVTLRCDPISGHDNLYWYRRVMGKEIKFLLHFVKESKQDESGMPNNRFLAERTGGTYSTLKVQPAELEDSGVYFCASSAALGTEAFFGQGTRLTVV.

The chain employs TRBV10-1 and TRBJ2-2; no reliable D call. V gave up 0 bases and J gave up 4 bases, with 6 bases separating them. CDR3 size: 14 residues. Per the germline V gene, CDR1 is WNHNN and CDR2 is SYGVQD (reference sequence). The CDR3 spells CASSESFGTGELFF. In DNA, the CDR3 is TGCGCCAGCAGTGAGTCGTTCGGCACCGGGGAGCTGTTTTTT.

The chain links TRBV5-8 to TRBJ1-5; D not certain. The CDR3 contains 10 residues. Germline CDR1 reads SGHTS; CDR2 reads YDEGEE. Trimming took 3 bases from V and 11 from J, leaving 6 bases between them. The CDR3 sequence: CASSSNAQHF. The DNA of the CDR3 is TGTGCCAGCAGCTCCAATGCCCAGCATTTT.

The rearrangement uses TRBV28 and TRBJ1-1, with D maybe TRBD1 (6 bases). V was cut by 7 bases and J by 3 bases, with 9 bases left in between. CDR3 length: 12 residues. Germline V gene lookup returns CDR1 MDHEN and CDR2 SYDVKM. CDR3 protein: CASNRAYTEAFF. DNA for the CDR3: TGTGCCAGCAACAGGGCTTACACTGAAGCTTTCTTT. Based on the CDR3 plus reference TRBV28 and TRBJ1-1, the full variable domain is DVKVTQSSRYLVKRTGEKVFLECVQDMDHENMFWYRQDPGLGLRLIYFSYDVKMKEKGDIPEGYSVSREKKERFSLILESASTNQTSMYLCASNRAYTEAFFGQGTRLTVV.

V gene TRBV4-2 combines with J gene TRBJ2-1; D is unclear. The CDR3 has 15 residues. V dropped 0 bases and J dropped 6 bases, with 12 bases sitting between them. Germline V gene sequence: CDR1 LGHNA, CDR2 YNFKEQ. CDR3 sequence (DNA): TGTGCCAGCAGCCAAGATTTTAGACTTCCCAATGAGCAGTTCTTC. Translating gives CASSQDFRLPNEQFF.

The chain is built from TRBV19 and TRBJ2-3; no clear D. Per the germline V gene, CDR1 is LNHDA and CDR2 is SQIVND (reference sequence). This CDR3 region has 13 residues. Trimming removed 6 bases at V and 1 base at J, with 8 bases between. The chain's CDR3 is CASSPSGTDTQYF. CDR3 DNA sequence: TGTGCCAGTAGCCCGTCGGGCACAGATACGCAGTATTTT. The whole variable domain, filled in from reference TRBV19 and TRBJ2-3, reads DGGITQSPKYLFRKEGQNVTLSCEQNLNHDAMYWYRQDPGQGLRLIYYSQIVNDFQKGDIAEGYSVSREKKESFPLTVTSAQKNPTAFYLCASSPSGTDTQYFGPGTRLTVL.

V usage is TRBV10-3 and J usage is TRBJ1-5, with D hard to call. CDR1 is ENHRY, CDR2 SYGVKD, per germline. V gave up 6 bases and J gave up 0 bases, with 6 bases separating them. This CDR3 is built from 13 residues. CDR3: CAIRPDSNQPQHF. CDR3 DNA: TGTGCCATCAGGCCCGATAGCAATCAGCCCCAGCATTTT.

The V call is TRBV20-1, the J call TRBJ2-3, with 11 bases fitting TRBD2. The CDR3 runs to 11 residues. V lost 6 bases, J lost 11 bases, and 4 bases stayed unmatched. Germline V gene lookup returns CDR1 DFQATT and CDR2 SNEGSKA (reference sequence). CDR3 region: CSAIGLAGQYF. Here the CDR3 DNA reads TGCAGTGCCATTGGACTAGCGGGGCAGTATTTT.

The genes are TRBV7-9 and TRBJ1-4; D not resolved. This CDR3 spans 18 amino acids. Germline values: CDR1 SEHNR, CDR2 FQNEAQ (reference sequence). V gave up 1 base and J gave up 1 base, with 16 bases separating them. DNA of the CDR3: TGTGCCAGCAGCTTAGGGGGTGCTGGGCCACGAACTAATGAAAAACTGTTTTTT. It encodes CASSLGGAGPRTNEKLFF.

This chain connects TRBV4-1 to TRBJ1-2, with TRBD1 identical over 7 bases. From germline, CDR1 is MGHRA and CDR2 YSYEKL. This CDR3 contains 14 residues. Trimming cost V 3 bases and J 2 bases; bases outside gene matches: 3. The CDR3 loop is CASSQVTGNYGYTF. The DNA of the CDR3 is TGCGCCAGCAGCCAGGTGACAGGGAACTATGGCTACACCTTC.

The V and J genes are TRBV2 and TRBJ1-2; D is undetermined. The ends were cut back, 7 bases at V and 0 bases at J, with 15 bases in the middle. There are 15 residues in the CDR3. CDR1 SNHLY and CDR2 FYNNEI come from the germline V gene. The DNA of the CDR3 is TGTGCCAGCAAGGACGGCACCACCGCTAACTATGGCTACACCTTC. Its translation: CASKDGTTANYGYTF.

The genes are TRBV30 and TRBJ2-1; D is perhaps TRBD1 (6 bases). Germline V gives CDR1 GTSNPN, CDR2 SVGIG (reference sequence). The CDR3 length is 13 residues. The V and J ends lost 4 bases and 4 bases respectively, with 11 bases between them. DNA for the CDR3: TGTGCCTGGACTGGGACACATTACAATGAGCAGTTCTTC. It specifies CAWTGTHYNEQFF.

The chain has TRBV2 and TRBJ1-5; unclear D gene. Per the germline V gene, CDR1 is SNHLY and CDR2 is FYNNEI. Trimming took off 6 bases at V and 6 bases at J, with 18 bases between the two ends. The CDR3 spans 15 residues. The CDR3 DNA follows: TGTGCCAGCAGCCTGGGGTCAGGCCCCGGTCAGCCCCAGCATTTT. This encodes CASSLGSGPGQPQHF. Full variable domain (missing parts from reference TRBV2 and TRBJ1-5): EPEVTQTPSHQVTQMGQEVILRCVPISNHLYFYWYRQILGQKVEFLVSFYNNEISEKSEIFDDQFSVERPDGSNFTLKIRSTKLEDSAMYFCASSLGSGPGQPQHFGDGTRLSIL.

The rearrangement uses TRBV5-1 and TRBJ1-2; D might be TRBD1 (5 bases). Germline CDR1 SGHRS, CDR2 YFSETQ. Deletions cut 4 bases from V and 5 bases from J, with 15 bases between. This CDR3 has 14 residues. The CDR3, as DNA: TGCGCCAGCAGCCGCGGGGGGTTATGGTATGGCTACACCTTC. Residues: CASSRGGLWYGYTF.

This rearrangement joins TRBV5-6 to TRBJ2-4; 7 nucleotides line up with TRBD2. Per the germline V gene, CDR1 is SGHDT and CDR2 is YYEEEE. This CDR3 has 12 residues. The ends lost 3 bases at V and 6 bases at J; junction bases unmatched: 0. As DNA, the CDR3 is TGTGCCAGCAGCTCGGGGGGAAACATTCAGTACTTC. Encoded protein: CASSSGGNIQYF. Full variable domain (missing parts from reference TRBV5-6 and TRBJ2-4): DAGVTQSPTHLIKTRGQQVTLRCSPKSGHDTVSWYQQALGQGPQFIFQYYEEEERQRGNFPDRFSGHQFPNYSSELNVNALLLGDSALYLCASSSGGNIQYFGAGTRLSVL.

The V gene is TRBV19, the J gene TRBJ2-1; 7 nucleotides line up with TRBD1. V gave up 9 bases and J gave up 8 bases; unmatched junction bases: 13. The length of the CDR3 is 14 residues. Per germline, CDR1 LNHDA and CDR2 SQIVND (reference sequence). The CDR3 reads CASNPLTGAHEQFF. In DNA, the CDR3 is TGTGCCAGCAACCCCCTCACAGGGGCCCATGAGCAGTTCTTC.

The chain couples TRBV6-2 or TRBV6-3 to TRBJ1-1; 8 nucleotides line up with TRBD1. CDR1 and CDR2 (germline): MNHEY, SVGEGT. This CDR3 contains 12 residues. V shed 5 bases and J 9 bases; nucleotides not matched to a gene: 5. CDR3 region: CASSNDRGQAFF. CDR3 DNA sequence: TGTGCCAGCAGTAATGACAGGGGTCAAGCTTTCTTT.

The CDR3 DNA reads as TGTGCCAGCAGCTTTACTATCCAGGGAAGGTCATACGAGCAGTACTTC. Translated, it gives CASSFTIQGRSYEQYF. The chain links TRBV5-6 to TRBJ2-7, with TRBD1 as a possible D gene (5 bases). The CDR3 has 16 amino acids. Trimming took off 2 bases at V and 4 bases at J, with 19 bases between the two ends. Germline CDR1 and CDR2: SGHDT and YYEEEE.

The rearrangement links TRBV29-1 to TRBJ1-2; D not resolved. Trimming cost V 0 bases and J 10 bases, with 12 bases left between them. This CDR3 comprises 12 residues. Germline CDR1 SQVTM, CDR2 ANQGSEA. DNA for the CDR3: TGCAGCGTTGAAGACACAACTTCTGACTACACCTTC. Its protein is CSVEDTTSDYTF.

The V call is TRBV4-2, the J call TRBJ2-3; 12 nucleotides align to TRBD2. Looked up from germline, CDR1 is LGHNA and CDR2 is YNFKEQ. Germline trimming cut 0 bases from V and 6 bases from J; bases unmatched to any gene: 4. CDR3 length: 16 residues. This chain's CDR3 is CASSQDLAGGPDTQYF. DNA of the CDR3: TGTGCCAGCAGCCAAGATCTAGCGGGAGGGCCTGATACGCAGTATTTT.

This chain connects TRBV27 to TRBJ2-7; 10 bases are a match to TRBD2. This CDR3 spans 17 amino acids. Germline trimming cut 3 bases from V and 6 bases from J; bases unmatched to any gene: 14. CDR1 and CDR2 from the germline V gene are MNHEY and SMNVEV (reference sequence). CDR3 DNA sequence: TGTGCCAGCAGTTTCATCCAACCCTTAGCGGGGGGTTGCGAGCAGTACGTC. This gives the protein CASSFIQPLAGGCEQYV.

CDR3 sequence: CAWIMRGGEAFF. In nucleotides, the CDR3 is TGTGCCTGGATTATGAGGGGTGGAGAAGCTTTCTTT. The V gene is TRBV30, the J gene TRBJ1-1, with D tentatively TRBD1 (5 bases). The germline gives CDR1 GTSNPN, CDR2 SVGIG (reference sequence). The CDR3 contains 12 residues. V was cut by 4 bases and J by 8 bases, with 14 bases left in between. The full variable domain, in which reference TRBV30 and TRBJ1-1 provide the parts outside the CDR3, is SQTIHQWPATLVQPVGSPLSLECTVEGTSNPNLYWYRQAAGRGLQLLFYSVGIGQISSEVPQNLSASRPQDRQFILSSKKLLLSDSGFYLCAWIMRGGEAFFGQGTRLTVV.

The rearrangement links TRBV15 to TRBJ2-5, with 12 nucleotides matching TRBD1. V was clipped by 3 bases and J by 4 bases; unmatched bases: 3. CDR1 is LNHNV, CDR2 YYDKDF, per germline (reference sequence). There are 15 residues in the CDR3. The CDR3 protein is CATSRGDRGRETQYF. CDR3 nucleotides: TGTGCCACCAGCAGGGGGGACAGGGGGCGAGAGACCCAGTACTTC.

The chain uses TRBV11-2 and TRBJ2-2; D is ambiguous. V dropped 4 bases and J dropped 1 base, with 10 bases sitting between them. The germline gives CDR1 SGHAT, CDR2 FQNNGV. The CDR3 runs to 15 residues. In DNA, the CDR3 is TGTGCCAGCAGCTCATCCTTTGGGAACACCGGGGAGCTGTTTTTT. It specifies CASSSSFGNTGELFF. Full variable domain (outside the CDR3, taken from reference TRBV11-2 and TRBJ2-2): EAGVAQSPRYKIIEKRQSVAFWCNPISGHATLYWYQQILGQGPKLLIQFQNNGVVDDSQLPKDRFSAERLKGVDSTLKIQPAKLEDSAVYLCASSSSFGNTGELFFGEGSRLTVL.

The V and J genes are TRBV7-8 and TRBJ1-4, with D maybe TRBD1 (6 bases). V was shortened by 5 bases and J by 3 bases, with 13 bases between the two germline ends. The CDR3 covers 15 residues. The germline CDR1 and CDR2 sequences are SGHVS and FQNEAQ. In nucleotides, the CDR3 is TGTGCCAGCAGCACCCCGACAGGATCTAATGAAAAACTGTTTTTT. Its protein product is CASSTPTGSNEKLFF.

This chain connects TRBV18 to TRBJ2-1; TRBD2 matches 10 bases. The CDR3 contains 17 residues. With V trimmed by 4 bases and J by 5 bases, 11 bases remained unmatched. The germline CDR1 and CDR2 sequences are KGHSH and LQKENI. The CDR3 DNA sequence: TGTGCCAGCTCACTCGGACTAGCGGACCCAAGGGACAATGAGCAGTTCTTC. Protein: CASSLGLADPRDNEQFF. Together with reference TRBV18 and TRBJ2-1, the CDR3 gives the full variable domain: NAGVMQNPRHLVRRRGQEARLRCSPMKGHSHVYWYRQLPEEGLKFMVYLQKENIIDESGMPKERFSAEFPKEGPSILRIQQVVRGDSAAYFCASSLGLADPRDNEQFFGPGTRLTVL.

The CDR3 loop reads CAWKDFTGTVRDTQYF. CDR3 nucleotide sequence: TGTGCCTGGAAGGATTTTACCGGGACAGTAAGAGATACGCAGTATTTT. The chain recombines TRBV30 with TRBJ2-3; 7 bases map to TRBD1. This CDR3 is 16 amino acids long. The ends lost 4 bases at V and 5 bases at J; junction bases unmatched: 15. The germline V gene has CDR1 GTSNPN and CDR2 SVGIG (reference sequence).

V and J are TRBV7-6 and TRBJ1-4; D call uncertain. Looked up from germline, CDR1 is SGHVS and CDR2 is FNYEAQ. The CDR3 runs to 15 residues. Trimming left V 1 base short and J 3 bases short, with 9 bases between. The CDR3 is CASSLVAGSNEKLFF. CDR3 coding DNA: TGTGCCAGCAGCTTAGTGGCTGGTTCTAATGAAAAACTGTTTTTT.

This clone appeared a few times. J is TRBJ1-1 and V is TRBV28; TRBD1 matches 12 bases. The CDR3 is 17 amino acids. V lost 6 bases, J lost 3 bases, and 11 bases stayed unmatched. Germline assignment: CDR1 MDHEN and CDR2 SYDVKM. This chain's CDR3 is CASRDRDRGRPDTEAFF. As DNA, the CDR3 is TGTGCCAGCAGGGATCGGGACAGGGGGCGACCAGACACTGAAGCTTTCTTT.